These 15 T cell receptor beta chains were sequenced from one sample in a study of CD4 and CD8 cells across lung adenocarcinoma regions (dated by TCRdb to between 2017 and 2018). To prepare the library, PCR was applied. Sequenced using a HiSeq X Ten. TCRdb trimmed the raw reads at Q25, called clones with MiXCR and kept productive beta chains. Every distinct CDR3 protein forms one entry, paired with its most common genes and DNA. Here the sample has approximately 20,000 distinct CDR3 sequences; roughly 50% occur a single time. Clones ranked in the top ten supply roughly a fifth of the sample. Sequenced input: CD4+ T cells from the margin of a lung tumor. Taken with the paper, the label for cell subset or site translates to: tumor margin region. These receptors all come from a male donor with lung adenocarcinoma. The CD4 and CD8 labels of this study may be unreliable.

This clonotype was counted at least ten times. V is TRBV11-2 and J is TRBJ2-5; 7 positions agree with TRBD1. V lost 6 bases to trimming and J lost 5 bases; unmatched junction nucleotides: 15. CDR1 and CDR2 (germline): SGHAT, FQNNGV. CDR3 length: 16 amino acids. The chain's CDR3 is CASSIQQTGLGETQYF. The CDR3 coding sequence is TGTGCCAGCAGTATTCAACAGACAGGGTTGGGGGAGACCCAGTACTTC.

The chain employs TRBV11-2 and TRBJ2-6, with D unclear. Germline V gene lookup returns CDR1 SGHAT and CDR2 FQNNGV. The CDR3 contains 17 residues. V was cut by 5 bases and J by 1 base, with 15 bases left in between. The CDR3: CASSRLALGSGANVLTF. The CDR3 nucleotides are TGTGCCAGCAGCCGATTGGCGTTGGGTTCTGGGGCCAACGTCCTGACTTTC.

V usage is TRBV6-1 and J usage is TRBJ2-4; TRBD2 is a possible D gene (6 bases). V lost 4 bases and J lost 12, with 25 bases in between. The germline CDR1 and CDR2 sequences are MNHNS and SASEGT. CDR3 size: 16 residues. The CDR3 protein is CASSASVLGGKDTQYF. The CDR3 nucleotides read TGTGCCAGCAGTGCCTCGGTGCTGGGAGGCAAAGATACTCAGTACTTC.

This clonotype was counted only a few times. This rearrangement joins TRBV7-2 to TRBJ2-7, with D maybe TRBD2 (5 bases). Per the germline V gene, CDR1 is SGHTA and CDR2 is FQGNSA. This CDR3 has 12 residues. Trimming cost V 5 bases and J 3 bases, with 8 bases left between them. The CDR3 spells CASSDRGYEQYF. The CDR3, as DNA: TGTGCCAGCAGCGATCGGGGCTACGAGCAGTACTTC.

As concerns this clonotype: Lacking the conserved final phenylalanine or tryptophan, this CDR3 likely reflects a read error. The limits of the CDR3 on the DNA are not certain, so only TCRdb's listed CDR3 is given. The chain is built from TRBV5-4 and TRBJ2-1. Germline values: CDR1 SGHNT, CDR2 YYREEE (reference sequence). The CDR3 spans 13 amino acids, including both terminal residues. The CDR3 loop reads CPQLGQAGVTASL.

V usage is TRBV6-1 and J usage is TRBJ2-5, with TRBD1 identical over 8 bases. CDR1 MNHNS and CDR2 SASEGT come from the germline V gene. The junction had 12 bases not matched to a gene; V was cut back by 7 bases and J by 5 bases. There are 15 residues in the CDR3. CDR3 nucleotide sequence: TGTGCCAGCATGTCCTTCGCCGGACAGGGCGAGACCCAGTACTTC. Protein: CASMSFAGQGETQYF.

This clonotype was counted at least ten times. The chain joins TRBV5-5 to TRBJ2-3; D assignment may be TRBD1 or TRBD2 (6 bases each). V shed 3 bases and J shed 14 bases, with 22 bases lying between them. This CDR3 comprises 14 residues. Germline values: CDR1 SGHKS, CDR2 YYEKEE (reference sequence). DNA of the CDR3: TGTGCCAGCAGCTCTCGGAGGGACACTCTCTTGGTGTATTTT. Translation: CASSSRRDTLLVYF.

Concerning this clonotype: The junction differs from germline at one of its ends, possibly a read error. The chain couples TRBV6-8 to TRBJ2-1, with D tentatively TRBD2 (5 bases). CDR3 length: 18 residues. In germline, CDR1 is MNHGY, CDR2 SAAAGT. Here the CDR3 DNA reads TGTGCCAGCAGTTACTCGCGTTGGTCTTACGTAAACACCGGGGAGCTGTACTTC. Translating gives CASSYSRWSYVNTGELYF.

To note about this clonotype: At one boundary the junction diverges from the germline segment, which might be a read error. V and J are TRBV27 and TRBJ2-3; D may be TRBD1 or TRBD2 (5 bases each). The length of the CDR3 is 15 residues. The germline V gene encodes CDR1 MNHEY and CDR2 SMNVEV (reference sequence). The CDR3 DNA reads TGTGCCAGCGGGACGGGGCTTCAAGCCACAGATACTCAGTACTTT. It codes for CASGTGLQATDTQYF.

V usage is TRBV6-5 and J usage is TRBJ2-5; perhaps D is TRBD1 or TRBD2 (6 bases each). Germline CDR1 and CDR2: MNHEY and SVGAGI. Trimming shortened V by 2 bases and J by 2 bases, and 12 bases separated the two germline ends. This CDR3 contains 15 residues. This CDR3 reads CASSYGGTTQETQYF. CDR3 DNA: TGTGCCAGCAGTTACGGGGGGACAACGCAAGAGACCCAGTACTTC.

Worth noting for this clonotype: At one end, the junction sequence differs from germline, possibly due to a read error. The CDR3 coding sequence is TGCGCCACCAGTGAGGGGGGACTAGACCAAGATACGCAGTACTTC. This encodes CATSEGGLDQDTQYF. The chain carries TRBV10-1 and TRBJ2-3, with TRBD2 identical over 8 bases. The DNA end lines up better with TRBJ2-7; the J call may be wrong. Germline V gives CDR1 WNHNN, CDR2 SYGVQD (reference sequence). The CDR3 runs 15 residues.

This chain links TRBV27 with TRBJ2-1; D is perhaps TRBD1 or TRBD2 (5 bases each). The end of the DNA fits TRBJ2-7 better, so the J call may be wrong. Per the germline V gene, CDR1 is MNHEY and CDR2 is SMNVEV (reference sequence). The CDR3 runs to 15 residues. CDR3 amino acids: CASSQLTSGRTPQYF. In nucleotides, the CDR3 is TGTGCCAGCTCCCAATTAACTTCGGGACGGACGCCGCAGTACTTC.

The V call is TRBV5-1, the J call TRBJ2-1; TRBD2 agrees at 10 bases. There are 14 residues in the CDR3. CDR1 and CDR2 from the germline V gene are SGHRS and YFSETQ. V shed 3 bases and J 9 bases; nucleotides not matched to a gene: 6. The CDR3 region is CASSSSGSRPEQFF. In nucleotides, the CDR3 is TGCGCCAGCAGCTCTAGCGGGAGTCGCCCTGAGCAGTTCTTC. Drawing the rest from reference TRBV5-1 and TRBJ2-1, the complete variable domain is KAGVTQTPRYLIKTRGQQVTLSCSPISGHRSVSWYQQTPGQGLQFLFEYFSETQRNKGNFPGRFSGRQFSNSRSEMNVSTLELGDSALYLCASSSSGSRPEQFFGPGTRLTVL.

This clonotype was counted once. The rearrangement uses TRBV6-1 and TRBJ2-3, with D possibly being TRBD1 (5 bases). Gene TRBJ2-7 matches the end of the DNA better, so the J call may be wrong. The CDR3 is 14 amino acids. Germline CDR1 is MNHNS and CDR2 is SASEGT. DNA of the CDR3: TGTGCCGGCAAGGGGCTGTGTCTCGAGGACACGCAGTACTTC. As protein: CAGKGLCLEDTQYF.

This clonotype was recorded a few times. This chain links TRBV27 with TRBJ1-2, with a possible D match to TRBD1 (6 bases). CDR3 length: 14 amino acids. The germline V gene has CDR1 MNHEY and CDR2 SMNVEV (reference sequence). Trimming cost V 4 bases and J 3 bases, with 12 bases left between them. CDR3 region: CASSSRGVDYGYTF. As DNA, the CDR3 is TGTGCCAGCAGTTCCAGGGGAGTGGACTATGGCTACACCTTC.